A single sample is the source of the 9 T cell receptor beta chains below, sequenced in a study of prognosis after radiotherapy for stage I lung cancer. Genomic DNA yielded TCR beta CDR3, amplified by two-round multiplex PCR. TRBV and TRBJ genes each had their own specific primers in first-round PCR. Via MiXCR, TCRdb re-called the multiplex PCR reads, giving one row per CDR3 protein. The repertoire consists of roughly 13,000 distinct CDR3 sequences, with 30% to 40% occurring once and the leading ten covering roughly a quarter. The source was PBMCs, collected before or after stereotactic body radiation therapy (not recorded which). These receptors originate from a donor over 45 with non-small cell lung cancer.

The chain recombines TRBV20-1 with TRBJ1-6; D not certain. Germline V gene lookup returns CDR1 DFQATT and CDR2 SNEGSKA (reference sequence). The CDR3 is made up of 15 amino acids. The V end lost 5 bases, the J end lost 5 bases, and 16 bases lay between the germline ends. The CDR3 spells CSAAADGSDNSPLHF. The CDR3 nucleotides are TGCAGTGCTGCCGCCGATGGGTCCGATAATTCACCCCTCCACTTT.

V is TRBV5-1 and J is TRBJ2-2; weak D call: TRBD2 (6 bases). In germline, CDR1 is SGHRS, CDR2 YFSETQ. This CDR3 comprises 15 residues. Trimming stripped 0 bases from V and 5 bases from J, with 11 bases between. The CDR3 DNA reads as TGCGCCAGCAGCTTGGCCGGGACTGGGACCGGGGAGCTGTTTTTT. It encodes CASSLAGTGTGELFF.

On this clonotype itself: A far larger clone differs by one base, so this is likely a read error. The V call is TRBV9, the J call TRBJ2-7, with 9 positions matching TRBD2. The junction had 11 bases not matched to a gene; V was cut back by 8 bases and J by 2 bases. CDR1 is SGDLS, CDR2 YYNGEE, per germline. CDR3 size: 15 residues. The CDR3 DNA is TGTGCCAGATCACCGGGGCGCGGGAGGGCCTACGAGCAGTACTTC. Protein product: CARSPGRGRAYEQYF. The full variable domain, with the rest looked up from reference TRBV9 and TRBJ2-7, is DSGVTQTPKHLITATGQRVTLRCSPRSGDLSVYWYQQSLDQGLQFLIQYYNGEERAKGNILERFSAQQFPDLHSELNLSSLELGDSALYFCARSPGRGRAYEQYFGPGTRLTVT.

To note about this clonotype: A far larger clone is just one base off, so this is likely a read error. The chain has TRBV9 and TRBJ2-1; possible D gene TRBD2, 5 bases. CDR1 is SGDLS, CDR2 YYNGEE, per germline. The CDR3 loop spans 16 amino acids. V dropped 7 bases and J dropped 5 bases, with 22 bases sitting between them. In DNA, the CDR3 is TGTGCCAGCTCACCCATAGGCGGGCGGGCCAACAATGAGCAGTTCTTC. Protein product: CASSPIGGRANNEQFF.

This clonotype is medium-sized in the sample. The chain links TRBV6-1 to TRBJ1-4; D not certain. The CDR3 extends over 13 amino acids. Germline CDR1 reads MNHNS; CDR2 reads SASEGT. Trimming pared 4 bases from V and 8 bases from J, leaving 11 bases between. The CDR3 DNA reads TGTGCCAGCAGTGCGGCACAAGAGGAAAAACTGTTTTTT. The encoded protein is CASSAAQEEKLFF.

This clonotype was detected once. This likely comes from a read error, as the CDR3 has no conserved phenylalanine or tryptophan at its end. The rearrangement joins TRBV5-4 to TRBJ2-3; D remains ambiguous. V gave up 4 bases and J gave up 3 bases, with 15 bases separating them. This CDR3 is 15 amino acids long. Germline loops: CDR1 SGHNT, CDR2 YYREEE (reference sequence). CDR3 bases: TGTGCCAGCAGCCTCGGTGTAGTCAGTACAGATACGCAGTATTTA. Protein sequence: CASSLGVVSTDTQYL.

This clonotype was counted at least ten times. The chain is built from TRBV28 and TRBJ1-2; D is unresolved. V dropped 6 bases and J dropped 2 bases, with 10 bases sitting between them. In germline, CDR1 is MDHEN, CDR2 SYDVKM. The CDR3 runs to 13 residues. As DNA, the CDR3 is TGTGCCAGCAGACTTGACGGAAACTATGGCTACACCTTC. This gives the protein CASRLDGNYGYTF.

The rearrangement uses TRBV7-2 and TRBJ2-1, with TRBD2 matching over 7 bases. Germline-derived CDR1 and CDR2 are SGHTA and FQGNSA. The J segment lost 3 bases and the V segment lost 3 bases, leaving 14 bases of the junction unmatched. CDR3 size: 18 residues. The CDR3 sequence is CASSFARPGRGSYNEQFF. The CDR3, as DNA: TGTGCCAGCAGCTTCGCCCGTCCCGGGCGCGGGAGCTACAATGAGCAGTTCTTC.

This clonotype was seen many times. This chain connects TRBV6-1 to TRBJ1-5; D gene uncertain. Germline CDR1 reads MNHNS; CDR2 reads SASEGT. The CDR3 sequence is 13 residues long. V lost 7 bases to trimming and J lost 5 bases, with 12 bases between them. The CDR3 sequence is CASTPTVYQPQHF. The CDR3 DNA reads TGTGCCAGCACCCCCACAGTTTATCAGCCCCAGCATTTT.